These 15 T cell receptor beta chains originate from one sample sequenced in a study of CD8 T cells in ankylosing spondylitis. General observations from the study: Apparently characteristic of ankylosing spondylitis blood was a TCR beta motif (roughly 8 highly homologous variants).

Antigen specificity for these receptors is unknown. Each CDR3 protein is one row after TCRdb ran MiXCR on the 5' RACE reads. Seen here are roughly 440,000 distinct CDR3 sequences, roughly a sixth observed once, and the top ten hold just over 1%. What was sequenced was blood, either unsorted or a sorted T cell fraction (not recorded which). The receptors stem from a male donor with ankylosing spondylitis.

The CDR3 DNA follows: TGTGCCAGCAGTTACGACAGGTCACCCGCGTACTTC. It encodes CASSYDRSPAYF. The J gene is TRBJ2-7, the V gene TRBV6-2 or TRBV6-3; possibly TRBD1 for D (6 bases). The CDR3 sequence is 12 residues long. V lost 2 bases and J 12 bases, leaving 14 bases between the germline ends. Germline CDR1 MNHEY, CDR2 SVGEGT.

In this sample, this clonotype turned up many times. This sequence joins TRBV2 and TRBJ1-2, with 10 positions matching TRBD1. The V segment lost 5 bases and the J segment 7 bases; nucleotides outside the gene matches: 13. This CDR3 spans 16 amino acids. Germline V gene data show CDR1 as SNHLY and CDR2 as FYNNEI. The CDR3 DNA follows: TGTGCCAGCAGTACGGGACAGGGGCCCCTCAAAGGTGGCTACACCTTC. It codes for CASSTGQGPLKGGYTF.

The chain has TRBV7-2 and TRBJ2-7; D is undetermined. The CDR3 contains 13 residues. V shed 5 bases and J shed 1 base, with 9 bases lying between them. The germline V gene encodes CDR1 SGHTA and CDR2 FQGNSA. For the CDR3, the DNA is TGTGCCAGCAGCCCGCGCATATCCTACGAGCAGTACTTC. This sequence encodes CASSPRISYEQYF. The variable domain in full, completed from reference TRBV7-2 and TRBJ2-7, reads GAGVSQSPSNKVTEKGKDVELRCDPISGHTALYWYRQSLGQGLEFLIYFQGNSAPDKSGLPSDRFSAERTGGSVSTLTIQRTQQEDSAVYLCASSPRISYEQYFGPGTRLTVT.

This clonotype was seen at least ten times. This chain uses TRBV29-1 with TRBJ2-1, with D uncertain. Germline V lookup: CDR1 SQVTM, CDR2 ANQGSEA. With 3 bases removed from V and 7 bases from J, the gap between germline ends came to 7 bases. The CDR3 runs to 11 residues. The DNA of the CDR3 is TGCAGCGTTGATGTCGGTAATGAGCAGTTCTTC. This sequence encodes CSVDVGNEQFF.

This clonotype showed up many times. This rearrangement joins TRBV18 to TRBJ2-7; TRBD2 is a possible D gene (6 bases). The CDR3 has 12 residues. V gave up 3 bases and J gave up 7 bases, with 10 bases separating them. Germline CDR1 is KGHSH and CDR2 is LQKENI. The CDR3 reads CASSPRGNEQYF. In DNA form, the CDR3 reads TGTGCCAGCTCACCCCGGGGGAATGAGCAGTACTTC.

This clonotype was counted at least ten times. V usage is TRBV20-1 and J usage is TRBJ1-2, with 8 bases fitting TRBD1. With V trimmed by 1 base and J by 5 bases, 6 bases remained unmatched. CDR3 size: 14 residues. The V gene's germline CDR1 is DFQATT and CDR2 SNEGSKA (reference sequence). CDR3 protein: CSARAGQGSYGYTF. The CDR3 bases are TGCAGTGCTAGAGCAGGACAGGGATCTTATGGCTACACCTTC.

There are a few counts of this clonotype. V is TRBV10-3 and J is TRBJ1-5, with 10 bases matching TRBD1. Germline V gives CDR1 ENHRY, CDR2 SYGVKD. There are 15 residues in the CDR3. The ends lost 0 bases at V and 6 bases at J; junction bases unmatched: 2. The CDR3 sequence is CAISESGQGSQPQHF. The CDR3 DNA reads as TGTGCCATCAGTGAGTCGGGACAGGGGAGTCAGCCCCAGCATTTT.

This clonotype was picked up a small number of times. The chain is built from TRBV18 and TRBJ2-5, with 12 bases identical to TRBD2. The J segment lost 5 bases and the V segment lost 3 bases, leaving 7 bases of the junction unmatched. Per the germline V gene, CDR1 is KGHSH and CDR2 is LQKENI. CDR3 length: 16 residues. For the CDR3, the DNA is TGTGCCAGCTCACCGGCTAGCGGGGGGGCCCGGGAGACCCAGTACTTC. Encoded protein: CASSPASGGARETQYF.

The chain employs TRBV6-1 and TRBJ1-2; 8 bases map to TRBD1. Germline V CDR1 and CDR2: MNHNS, SASEGT. Unmatched junction bases numbered 6, after V lost 4 bases and J lost 2 bases. CDR3 length: 15 residues. The CDR3 DNA follows: TGTGCCAGCAGTGCCCCGGACAGGGCGAACTATGGCTACACCTTC. Protein: CASSAPDRANYGYTF.

The chain recombines TRBV7-9 with TRBJ1-2; 8 nucleotides match TRBD1. Losses at the gene ends were 6 bases for V and 8 bases for J; bases not matched to a gene: 5. Germline V gene sequence: CDR1 SEHNR, CDR2 FQNEAQ (reference sequence). The CDR3 consists of 12 residues. CDR3 sequence: CASSRQGIGYTF. In DNA form, the CDR3 reads TGTGCCAGCAGTAGACAGGGGATCGGCTACACCTTC.

The gene calls are TRBV4-1 and TRBJ2-7, with D uncertain. Germline assignment: CDR1 MGHRA and CDR2 YSYEKL. This CDR3 comprises 12 residues. Deletions cut 1 base from V and 4 bases from J, with 5 bases between. The CDR3 DNA reads TGCGCCAGCAGCCAAGCCAGATACGAGCAGTACTTC. It translates to CASSQARYEQYF.

CDR3 DNA sequence: TGTGCCAGCAGTTACCCCCCCGCAAGATCCGAGCAGTACTTC. Its translation is CASSYPPARSEQYF. The V gene is TRBV6-2 or TRBV6-3, the J gene TRBJ2-7; D not resolved. From germline, CDR1 is MNHEY and CDR2 SVGEGT. The V end was cut by 2 bases, the J end by 6 bases, with 14 bases between. The CDR3 covers 14 residues.

This clonotype was seen many times. The chain carries TRBV6-1 and TRBJ1-3; D is unresolved. With 4 bases removed from V and 1 base from J, the gap between germline ends came to 17 bases. The V gene's germline CDR1 is MNHNS and CDR2 SASEGT. CDR3 size: 17 residues. The CDR3 bases are TGTGCCAGCAGTGCAGACAAAGCCCTGGGATCTGGAAACACCATATATTTT. It is translated as CASSADKALGSGNTIYF.

Here the CDR3 DNA reads TGTGCCACCAGTGATGGACAGATAGCCAAAAACATTCAGTACTTC. Translating gives CATSDGQIAKNIQYF. The V call is TRBV24-1, the J call TRBJ2-4, with D perhaps TRBD1 (6 bases). There are 15 residues in the CDR3. The germline V and J ends were trimmed by 3 bases and 0 bases, with 8 bases remaining between them. Germline V gene sequence: CDR1 KGHDR, CDR2 SFDVKD.

The chain employs TRBV5-1 and TRBJ2-5; 8 bases agree with TRBD2. In germline, CDR1 is SGHRS, CDR2 YFSETQ. V dropped 5 bases and J dropped 4; count of bases not matched to a gene: 10. This CDR3 is 15 amino acids long. The CDR3 DNA sequence: TGCGCCAGCAGTTCCTCCTTAGCGGGGACAGAGACCCAGTACTTC. Protein: CASSSSLAGTETQYF.